This T cell receptor (beta chain) emerged from a study of regulatory T cells in long-lasting Graves disease. Overall study results and limits: Favoring TRBV28, TRBJ1-2 and TRBJ2-5 was a feature seen in persistent disease.

About this clonotype itself: No antigen is known for it.

V dropped 4 bases and J dropped 7; count of bases not matched to a gene: 2. Germline V CDR1 and CDR2: LNHDA, SQIVND (reference sequence). The CDR3 loop spans 15 amino acids. Time point denoted: persistent/refractory GD, antithyroid drugs over 5 years with positive TRAb. Preparation of the TCR library used RNA extracted from PBMCs. Arm-PCR with iRepertoire HTBI primers amplified the CDR3 regions for these TCR beta libraries. Using its own MiXCR run on the multiplex PCR reads, TCRdb lists one record per CDR3 protein. The sample has 350,000 to 450,000 distinct CDR3 sequences, 20% seen once. Sequences were derived from peripheral blood mononuclear cells (PBMCs), sampled when the disease was refractory, from a patient treated with antithyroid drugs. The J gene is TRBJ1-6, the V gene TRBV19; 12 bases fit TRBD1. This sequence was found in a female donor with Graves disease. The CDR3 sequence is CASSTGTGGNSPLHF. The CDR3, as DNA: TGTGCCAGTAGTACAGGGACAGGGGGCAATTCACCCCTCCACTTT.